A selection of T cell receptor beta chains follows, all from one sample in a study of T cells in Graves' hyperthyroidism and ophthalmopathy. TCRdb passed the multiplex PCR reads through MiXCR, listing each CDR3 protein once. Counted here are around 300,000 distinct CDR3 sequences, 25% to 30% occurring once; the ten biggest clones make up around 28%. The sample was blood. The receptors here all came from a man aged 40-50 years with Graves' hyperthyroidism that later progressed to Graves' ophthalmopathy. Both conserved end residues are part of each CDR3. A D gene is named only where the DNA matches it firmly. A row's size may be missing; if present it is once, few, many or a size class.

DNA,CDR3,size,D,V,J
TGTGCCAGCAGCCTACAGGGGAACATGAACACTGAAGCTTTCTTT,CASSLQGNMNTEAFF,few,TRBD1,TRBV5-4,TRBJ1-1
TGCAGTGCTAGAGATCAGGTCCGACTGAACACTGAAGCTTTCTTT,CSARDQVRLNTEAFF,many,.,TRBV20-1,TRBJ1-1
TGTGCCAGCAGCGTTCAGGGGGCGCAGCGGGAGTACTTC,CASSVQGAQREYF,many,TRBD1,TRBV12-3/TRBV12-4,TRBJ2-7
TGTGCCAGCAGTTTTGGACAGAGAAACACCATATATTTT,CASSFGQRNTIYF,many,.,TRBV28,TRBJ1-3
TGTGCCAGCAGCTTTGGGACACCTGATCAGCCCCAGCATTTT,CASSFGTPDQPQHF,.,.,TRBV7-8,TRBJ1-5
TGTGCCAGTAGTATAGATCATCAGACCCAGTACTTC,CASSIDHQTQYF,many,.,TRBV19,TRBJ2-5
TGCGCCAGCAGCTTGGCCGGTAGACTCAATCAGCCCCAGCATTTT,CASSLAGRLNQPQHF,many,.,TRBV5-1,TRBJ1-5
TGCAGTGCTAGAGAAATGGGACAGGGGGGGACTGAAGCTTTCTTT,CSAREMGQGGTEAFF,few,TRBD1,TRBV20-1,TRBJ1-1
TGTGCCAGCAGCCAAGAACAGGGCCAAAATCAGCCCCAGCATTTT,CASSQEQGQNQPQHF,many,.,TRBV4-2,TRBJ1-5
TGCAGCTACCGGATTGGAAACCAAGAGACCCAGTACTTC,CSYRIGNQETQYF,many,.,TRBV20-1,TRBJ2-5